A single sample gave rise to the 18 T cell receptor beta chains below, sequenced in a study of regulatory T cells in long-lasting Graves disease (dated by TCRdb to the early 2020s). The time point label, read with the paper, signifies: persistent/refractory GD, antithyroid drugs over 5 years with positive TRAb. RNA was extracted from PBMCs in TRIzol for both TCR sequencing and RNA sequencing. Library creation used multiplex PCR. The instrument given in TCRdb is Illumina HiSeq 4000. TCR beta libraries were built with iRepertoire HTBI primers and Arm-PCR amplification of CDR3 regions. The public reads were run again by TCRdb, first through fastp at Q25 and then through MiXCR, and only productive beta chains were kept. One record per CDR3 amino acid sequence lists the most common genes and DNA. Here the sample has 350,000 to 450,000 distinct CDR3 sequences; under 25% occur a single time. The top ten clones comprise 13% to 15% of the sample.

This sample comprised peripheral blood mononuclear cells (PBMCs), obtained when the disease was refractory, from a patient treated with antithyroid drugs. The receptors shown here come from a female donor with Graves disease.

Ten or more counts support this clonotype. The V gene is TRBV28, the J gene TRBJ1-1; the D gene is possibly TRBD1 (5 bases). This CDR3 contains 13 residues. The V end was cut by 6 bases, the J end by 5 bases, with 13 bases between. Germline values: CDR1 MDHEN, CDR2 SYDVKM. CDR3 in DNA: TGTGCCAGCAGCCCTTTTTCAGGGACTGAAGCTTTCTTT. Residues: CASSPFSGTEAFF.

This clonotype was found many times. The CDR3: CSVTPGGLETQYF. Here the CDR3 DNA reads TGCAGCGTCACTCCCGGGGGGCTGGAGACCCAGTACTTC. The rearrangement links TRBV29-1 to TRBJ2-5; D possibly corresponds to TRBD2 (7 bases). CDR1 and CDR2 from the germline V gene are SQVTM and ANQGSEA. The CDR3 length is 13 residues. V gave up 6 bases and J gave up 5 bases, with 16 bases separating them.

This chain links TRBV18 with TRBJ2-3; 7 bases align to TRBD1. The length of the CDR3 is 15 residues. CDR1 KGHSH and CDR2 LQKENI come from the germline V gene. V lost 5 bases to trimming and J lost 4 bases; unmatched junction nucleotides: 9. CDR3 sequence: CASSNRGRLADTQYF. DNA for the CDR3: TGTGCCAGCTCAAACAGGGGACGATTGGCAGATACGCAGTATTTT.

This clonotype was detected many times. This chain uses TRBV27 with TRBJ2-7; 7 bases map to TRBD1. The CDR3 sequence is 14 residues long. V shed 5 bases and J 1 base; nucleotides not matched to a gene: 5. CDR1 and CDR2 (germline): MNHEY, SMNVEV (reference sequence). CDR3 region: CASSPLGQSYEQYF. The CDR3 nucleotides are TGTGCCAGCAGTCCCCTGGGACAGTCCTACGAGCAGTACTTC.

This clonotype was counted between two and nine times. This chain uses TRBV5-4 with TRBJ1-1, with unresolved D. The CDR3 totals 14 residues. Trimming took 4 bases from V and 1 from J, leaving 11 bases between them. The germline V gene encodes CDR1 SGHNT and CDR2 YYREEE (reference sequence). The CDR3 region is CASSMVQKNTEAFF. The CDR3 region has the DNA TGTGCCAGCAGCATGGTACAAAAGAACACTGAAGCTTTCTTT.

With respect to this clonotype: A much larger clone differs by one base, so this may be a read error. V and J are TRBV27 and TRBJ2-1, with a tentative D call TRBD2 (6 bases). The germline V gene has CDR1 MNHEY and CDR2 SMNVEV (reference sequence). CDR3 size: 15 residues. Between the trimmed V and J ends, which lost 7 bases and 6 bases, there was a span of 19 bases. The DNA for the CDR3 is TGTGCCAGCACAAAACCGGGAGCCTCATTCAATGAGCAGTTCTTC. It yields the protein CASTKPGASFNEQFF.

This clonotype appeared many times. The CDR3 DNA follows: TGTGCCAGCAGTTTATGGGCCGGGACAGGGGATTCACCCCTCCACTTT. As protein: CASSLWAGTGDSPLHF. The chain recombines TRBV28 with TRBJ1-6; 10 positions agree with TRBD1. The V gene's germline CDR1 is MDHEN and CDR2 SYDVKM. The CDR3 totals 16 residues. With V trimmed by 0 bases and J by 8 bases, 4 bases remained unmatched.

The chain uses TRBV3-1 and TRBJ2-7; tentative D call: TRBD1 (5 bases). This CDR3 contains 14 residues. Between the trimmed V and J ends, which lost 4 bases and 3 bases, there was a span of 13 bases. The V gene's germline CDR1 is LGHDT and CDR2 YNNKEL (reference sequence). The CDR3 here is CASSPFGAYYEQYF. DNA for the CDR3: TGTGCCAGCAGCCCGTTTGGGGCCTACTACGAGCAGTACTTC.

This clonotype was seen many times. The V call is TRBV7-2, the J call TRBJ1-5, with 7 bases lining up with TRBD1. With V trimmed by 5 bases and J by 11 bases, 9 bases remained unmatched. This CDR3 is 13 amino acids long. Germline loops: CDR1 SGHTA, CDR2 FQGNSA. CDR3 protein: CASSSGQVSAQHF. The CDR3 DNA reads TGTGCCAGCAGCAGTGGACAGGTTTCGGCCCAGCATTTT. The complete variable domain, with remaining parts taken from reference TRBV7-2 and TRBJ1-5, reads GAGVSQSPSNKVTEKGKDVELRCDPISGHTALYWYRQSLGQGLEFLIYFQGNSAPDKSGLPSDRFSAERTGGSVSTLTIQRTQQEDSAVYLCASSSGQVSAQHFGDGTRLSIL.

This clonotype was recorded a few times. The chain uses TRBV5-1 and TRBJ1-1; D is possibly TRBD1 (5 bases). Germline-derived CDR1 and CDR2 are SGHRS and YFSETQ. The CDR3 totals 14 residues. V lost 4 bases, J lost 1 base, and 11 bases lay in between. CDR3 sequence (DNA): TGCGCCAGCAGCGGGGGGTATAGGAACACTGAAGCTTTCTTT. Translating it yields CASSGGYRNTEAFF.

In this sample, this clonotype turned up many times. The chain has TRBV28 and TRBJ2-5; 10 positions match TRBD2. Per germline, CDR1 MDHEN and CDR2 SYDVKM. The CDR3 totals 15 residues. The V and J ends lost 2 bases and 3 bases, in that order; junction bases with no gene match: 3. This CDR3 reads CASSLVLAGEETQYF. CDR3 nucleotides: TGTGCCAGCAGTTTAGTTCTAGCGGGAGAAGAGACCCAGTACTTC.

The rearrangement links TRBV6-1 to TRBJ2-1; D perhaps matches TRBD2 (5 bases). The CDR3 runs to 14 residues. V lost 11 bases and J lost 0, with 14 bases in between. The germline CDR1 and CDR2 sequences are MNHNS and SASEGT. For the CDR3, the DNA is TGTGCCGGGTCTAGCCGGAGCTCCTACAATGAGCAGTTCTTC. Residues: CAGSSRSSYNEQFF.

This clonotype was seen many times. The chain has TRBV25-1 and TRBJ2-7, with 11 bases that match TRBD2. Trimming removed 5 bases from V and 7 bases from J; junction bases left unmatched: 4. Germline V gene sequence: CDR1 MGHDK, CDR2 SYGVNS. The CDR3 is 13 residues long. The CDR3 region is CASSTSGRVEQYF. The CDR3, as DNA: TGTGCCAGCAGTACTAGCGGGAGAGTTGAGCAGTACTTC.

There are many counts of this clonotype. This chain connects TRBV28 to TRBJ2-5; 12 nucleotides match TRBD2. In germline, CDR1 is MDHEN, CDR2 SYDVKM. The CDR3 has 15 residues. After removal of 7 bases from V and 2 bases from J, the junction contained 5 bases not matched to a gene. CDR3 amino acids: CASTSGLAGQETQYF. CDR3 nucleotides: TGTGCCAGCACTTCCGGACTAGCGGGGCAAGAGACCCAGTACTTC.

Only a few counts were recorded for this clonotype. The chain is built from TRBV5-1 and TRBJ2-2, with no clear D. Germline V gives CDR1 SGHRS, CDR2 YFSETQ. With 9 bases removed from V and 1 base from J, the gap between germline ends came to 13 bases. The CDR3 sequence is 14 residues long. DNA of the CDR3: TGCGCCACCCGTCCCCAGGTGAACACCGGGGAGCTGTTTTTT. Translating gives CATRPQVNTGELFF.

This clonotype was observed at least ten times. The rearrangement links TRBV27 to TRBJ1-2; tentatively, D is TRBD1 (5 bases). Trimming pared 3 bases from V and 3 bases from J, leaving 11 bases between. From germline, CDR1 is MNHEY and CDR2 SMNVEV (reference sequence). The CDR3 contains 14 residues. The CDR3 loop is CASSFGRAHYGYTF. The CDR3 DNA sequence: TGTGCCAGCAGTTTTGGCAGGGCCCACTATGGCTACACCTTC.

This clonotype was recorded at least ten times. J is TRBJ1-2 and V is TRBV28; tentative D call: TRBD1 (6 bases). The CDR3 length is 14 residues. Germline V gene sequence: CDR1 MDHEN, CDR2 SYDVKM. Trimming removed 6 bases at V and 0 bases at J, with 11 bases between. CDR3 loop: CASSRDIANYGYTF. CDR3 nucleotides: TGTGCCAGCAGCCGGGACATAGCTAACTATGGCTACACCTTC.

This clonotype was detected only a few times. The V call is TRBV12-3 or TRBV12-4, the J call TRBJ2-7; no firm D call. The V gene lost 6 bases and the J gene lost 1 base, with 10 bases spanning the gap. The CDR3 runs 13 residues. The CDR3 loop is CASSATFSYEQYF. The DNA of the CDR3 is TGTGCCAGCAGCGCGACATTTTCCTACGAGCAGTACTTC.